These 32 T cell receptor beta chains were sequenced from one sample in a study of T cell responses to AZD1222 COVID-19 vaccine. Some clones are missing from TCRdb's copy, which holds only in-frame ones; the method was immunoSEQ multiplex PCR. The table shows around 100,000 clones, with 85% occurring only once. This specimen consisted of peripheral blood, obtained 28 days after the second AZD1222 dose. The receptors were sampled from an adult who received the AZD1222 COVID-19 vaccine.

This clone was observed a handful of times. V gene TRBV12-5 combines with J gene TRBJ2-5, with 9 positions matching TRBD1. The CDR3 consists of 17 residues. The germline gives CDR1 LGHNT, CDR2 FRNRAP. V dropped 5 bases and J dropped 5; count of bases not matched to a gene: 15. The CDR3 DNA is TGTGCTAGTGGTGGAGGGGGACAGGGTGGATTTGGGGAGACCCAGTACTTC. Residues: CASGGGGQGGFGETQYF.

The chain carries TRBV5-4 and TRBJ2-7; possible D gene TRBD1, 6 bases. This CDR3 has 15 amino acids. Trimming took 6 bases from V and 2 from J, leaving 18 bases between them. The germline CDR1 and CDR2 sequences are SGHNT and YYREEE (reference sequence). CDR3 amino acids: CASTAETGYPYEQYF. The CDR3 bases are TGTGCCAGCACCGCCGAAACAGGGTATCCCTACGAGCAGTACTTC.

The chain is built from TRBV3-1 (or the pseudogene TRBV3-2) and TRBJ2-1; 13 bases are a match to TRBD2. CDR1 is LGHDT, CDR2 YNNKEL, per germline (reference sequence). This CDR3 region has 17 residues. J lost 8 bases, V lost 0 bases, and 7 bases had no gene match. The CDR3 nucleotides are TGTGCCAGCAGCCAAGACTCGGGACTAGCGGGAAGCGATGAGCAGTTCTTC. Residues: CASSQDSGLAGSDEQFF.

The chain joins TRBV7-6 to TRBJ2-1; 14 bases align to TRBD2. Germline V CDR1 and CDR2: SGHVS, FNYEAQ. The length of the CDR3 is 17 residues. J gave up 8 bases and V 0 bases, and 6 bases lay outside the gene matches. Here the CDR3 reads CASSLASRGLAGDEQFF. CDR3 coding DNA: TGTGCCAGCAGCTTAGCTAGTAGGGGACTAGCGGGGGATGAGCAGTTCTTC.

CDR3 region: CASSQAGGANTGELFF. DNA of the CDR3: TGCGCCAGCAGCCAGGCAGGGGGCGCGAACACCGGGGAGCTGTTTTTT. The rearrangement joins TRBV4-1 to TRBJ2-2; TRBD1 agrees at 8 bases. This CDR3 has 16 residues. Germline values: CDR1 MGHRA, CDR2 YSYEKL. V shed 3 bases, J shed 0 bases, and the junction held 3 bases outside the gene matches.

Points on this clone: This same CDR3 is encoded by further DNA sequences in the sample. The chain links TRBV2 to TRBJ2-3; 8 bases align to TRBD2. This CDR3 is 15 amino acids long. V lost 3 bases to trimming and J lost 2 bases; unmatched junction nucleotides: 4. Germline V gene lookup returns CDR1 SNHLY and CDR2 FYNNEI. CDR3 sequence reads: CASSDLAGSTDTQYF. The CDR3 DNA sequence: TGTGCCAGCAGTGACTTAGCGGGATCCACAGATACGCAGTATTTT.

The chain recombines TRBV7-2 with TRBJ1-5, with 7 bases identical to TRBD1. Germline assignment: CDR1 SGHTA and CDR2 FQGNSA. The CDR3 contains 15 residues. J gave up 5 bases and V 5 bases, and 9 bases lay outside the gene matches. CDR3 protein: CASSKDRSFHQPQHF. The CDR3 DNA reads TGTGCCAGCAGCAAGGACAGGAGTTTCCATCAGCCCCAGCATTTT. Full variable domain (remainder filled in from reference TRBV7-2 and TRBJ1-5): GAGVSQSPSNKVTEKGKDVELRCDPISGHTALYWYRQSLGQGLEFLIYFQGNSAPDKSGLPSDRFSAERTGGSVSTLTIQRTQQEDSAVYLCASSKDRSFHQPQHFGDGTRLSIL.

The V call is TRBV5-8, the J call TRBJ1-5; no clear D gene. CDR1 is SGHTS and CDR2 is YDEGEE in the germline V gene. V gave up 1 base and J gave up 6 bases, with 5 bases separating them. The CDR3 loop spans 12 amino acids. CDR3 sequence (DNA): TGTGCCAGCAGCTTGTTGCGTCAGCCCCAGCATTTT. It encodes CASSLLRQPQHF. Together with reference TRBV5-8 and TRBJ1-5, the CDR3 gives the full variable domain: EAGVTQSPTHLIKTRGQQATLRCSPISGHTSVYWYQQALGLGLQFLLWYDEGEERNRGNFPPRFSGRQFPNYSSELNVNALELEDSALYLCASSLLRQPQHFGDGTRLSIL.

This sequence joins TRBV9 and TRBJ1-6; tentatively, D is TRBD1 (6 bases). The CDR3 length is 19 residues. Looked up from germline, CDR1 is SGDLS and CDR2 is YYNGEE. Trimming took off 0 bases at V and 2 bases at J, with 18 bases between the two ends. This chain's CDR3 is CASSVDGGDYRAYNSPLHF. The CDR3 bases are TGTGCCAGCAGCGTAGATGGGGGGGACTACAGGGCCTATAATTCACCCCTCCACTTT.

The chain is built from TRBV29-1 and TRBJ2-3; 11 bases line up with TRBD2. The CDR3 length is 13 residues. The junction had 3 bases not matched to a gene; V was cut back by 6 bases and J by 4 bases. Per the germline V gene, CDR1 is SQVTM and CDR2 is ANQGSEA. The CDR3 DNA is TGCAGCGTCGGGACTAGCGGCGCAGATACGCAGTATTTT. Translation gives CSVGTSGADTQYF.

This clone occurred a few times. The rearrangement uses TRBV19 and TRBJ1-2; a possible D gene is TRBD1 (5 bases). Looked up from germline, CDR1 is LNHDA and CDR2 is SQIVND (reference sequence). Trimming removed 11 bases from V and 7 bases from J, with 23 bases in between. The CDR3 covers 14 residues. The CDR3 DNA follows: TGTGCCTCCACGTCGGGTGGTCGGGGCGCTGGCTACACCTTC. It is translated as CASTSGGRGAGYTF.

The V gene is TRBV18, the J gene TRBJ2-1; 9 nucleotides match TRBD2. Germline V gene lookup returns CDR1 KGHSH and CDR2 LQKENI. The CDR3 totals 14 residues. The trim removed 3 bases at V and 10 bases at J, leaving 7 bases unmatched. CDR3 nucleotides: TGTGCCAGCTCACCCACGGGACTAGCAGCAGAGCAGTTCTTC. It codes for CASSPTGLAAEQFF.

The DNA of the CDR3 is TGTGCCAGCTCGTACAACCAAGAGACCCAGTACTTC. Encoded protein: CASSYNQETQYF. The chain recombines TRBV18 with TRBJ2-5; D is undetermined. The CDR3 is made up of 12 amino acids. Germline-derived CDR1 and CDR2 are KGHSH and LQKENI. V was cut by 6 bases and J by 0 bases, with 5 bases left in between.

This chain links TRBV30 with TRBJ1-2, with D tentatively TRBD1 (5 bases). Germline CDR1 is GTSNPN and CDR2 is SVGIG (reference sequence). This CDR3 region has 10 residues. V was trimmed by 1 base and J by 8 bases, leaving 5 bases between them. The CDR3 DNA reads TGTGCCTGGAGTGGGGGCGGCTACACCTTC. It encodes CAWSGGGYTF.

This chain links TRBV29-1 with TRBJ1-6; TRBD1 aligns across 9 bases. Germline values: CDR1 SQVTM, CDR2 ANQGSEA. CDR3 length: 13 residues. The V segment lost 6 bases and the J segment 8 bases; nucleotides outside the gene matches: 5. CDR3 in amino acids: CSVGQGLDSPLHF. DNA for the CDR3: TGCAGCGTAGGACAGGGGTTGGATTCACCCCTCCACTTT.

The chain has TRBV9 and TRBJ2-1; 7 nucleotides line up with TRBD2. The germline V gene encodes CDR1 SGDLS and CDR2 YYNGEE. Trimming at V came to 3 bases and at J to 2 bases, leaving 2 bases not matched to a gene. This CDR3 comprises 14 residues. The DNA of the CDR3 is TGTGCCAGCAGCGCAGGACTAGCCTACAATGAGCAGTTCTTC. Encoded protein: CASSAGLAYNEQFF.

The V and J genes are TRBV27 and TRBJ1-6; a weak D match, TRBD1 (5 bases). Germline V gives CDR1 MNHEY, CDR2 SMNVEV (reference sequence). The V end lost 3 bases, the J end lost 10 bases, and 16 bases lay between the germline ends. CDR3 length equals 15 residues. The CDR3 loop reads CASSFRQGGASPLHF. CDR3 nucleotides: TGTGCCAGCAGTTTCCGGCAGGGAGGCGCCTCACCCCTCCACTTT.

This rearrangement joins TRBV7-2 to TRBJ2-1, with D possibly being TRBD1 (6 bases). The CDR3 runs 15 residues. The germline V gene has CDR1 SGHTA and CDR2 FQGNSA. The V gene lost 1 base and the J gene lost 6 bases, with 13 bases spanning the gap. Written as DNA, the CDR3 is TGTGCCAGCAGCTTAGAGTCACAGGGTACCAATGAGCAGTTCTTC. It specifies CASSLESQGTNEQFF. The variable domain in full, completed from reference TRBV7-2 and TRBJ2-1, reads GAGVSQSPSNKVTEKGKDVELRCDPISGHTALYWYRQSLGQGLEFLIYFQGNSAPDKSGLPSDRFSAERTGGSVSTLTIQRTQQEDSAVYLCASSLESQGTNEQFFGPGTRLTVL.

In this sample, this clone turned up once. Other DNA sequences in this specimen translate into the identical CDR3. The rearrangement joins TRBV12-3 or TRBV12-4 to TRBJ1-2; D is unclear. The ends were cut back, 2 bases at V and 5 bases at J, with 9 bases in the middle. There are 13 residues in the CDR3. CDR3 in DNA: TGTGCCAGCAGTTTAAACCGTGGGTATGGCTACACCTTC. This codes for CASSLNRGYGYTF.

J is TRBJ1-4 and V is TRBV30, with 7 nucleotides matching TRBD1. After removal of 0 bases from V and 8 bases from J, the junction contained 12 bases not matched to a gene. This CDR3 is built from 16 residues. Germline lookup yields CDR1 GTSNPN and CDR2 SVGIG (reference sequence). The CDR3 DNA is TGTGCCTGGAGTGTACTTGAGGGGGCAGAGGAGGAAAAACTGTTTTTT. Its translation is CAWSVLEGAEEEKLFF.

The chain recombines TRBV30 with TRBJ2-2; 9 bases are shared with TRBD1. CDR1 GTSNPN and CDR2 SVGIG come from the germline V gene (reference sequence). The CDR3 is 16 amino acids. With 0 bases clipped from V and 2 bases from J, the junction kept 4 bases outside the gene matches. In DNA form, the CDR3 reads TGTGCCTGGAGTGTGCCGGGACAGGGCAACACCGGGGAGCTGTTTTTT. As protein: CAWSVPGQGNTGELFF.

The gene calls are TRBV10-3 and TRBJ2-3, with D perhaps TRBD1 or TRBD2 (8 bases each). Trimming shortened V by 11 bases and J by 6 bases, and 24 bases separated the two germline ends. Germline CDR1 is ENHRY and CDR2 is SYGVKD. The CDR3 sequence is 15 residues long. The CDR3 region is CAVRTGQAGVDTQYF. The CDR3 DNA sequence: TGTGCCGTTAGGACAGGGCAAGCGGGAGTGGATACGCAGTATTTT.

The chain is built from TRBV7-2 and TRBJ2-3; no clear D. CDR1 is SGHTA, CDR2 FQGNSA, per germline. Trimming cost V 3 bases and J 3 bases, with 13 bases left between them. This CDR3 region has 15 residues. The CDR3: CASSFRSSSTDTQYF. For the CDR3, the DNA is TGTGCCAGCAGCTTCCGGAGTAGCTCTACAGATACGCAGTATTTT.

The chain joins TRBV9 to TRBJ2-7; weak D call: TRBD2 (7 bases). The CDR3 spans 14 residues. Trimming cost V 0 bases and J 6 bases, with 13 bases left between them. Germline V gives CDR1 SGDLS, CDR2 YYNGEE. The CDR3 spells CASSVGGGAGEQYF. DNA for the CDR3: TGTGCCAGCAGCGTAGGTGGGGGGGCGGGCGAGCAGTACTTC.

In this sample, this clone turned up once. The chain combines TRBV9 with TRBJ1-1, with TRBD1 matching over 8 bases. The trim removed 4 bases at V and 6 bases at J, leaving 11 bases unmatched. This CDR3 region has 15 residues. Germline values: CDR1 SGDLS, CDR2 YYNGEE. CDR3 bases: TGTGCCAGCAGCCCTTCCGGACAGGGCTTTGCTGAAGCTTTCTTT. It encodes CASSPSGQGFAEAFF.

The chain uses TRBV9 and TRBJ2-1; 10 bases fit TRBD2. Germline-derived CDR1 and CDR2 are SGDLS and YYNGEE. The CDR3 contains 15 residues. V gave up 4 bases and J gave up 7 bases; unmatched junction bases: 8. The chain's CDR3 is CASSPHPSGGNEQFF. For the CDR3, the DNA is TGTGCCAGCAGCCCCCATCCTAGCGGGGGTAATGAGCAGTTCTTC.

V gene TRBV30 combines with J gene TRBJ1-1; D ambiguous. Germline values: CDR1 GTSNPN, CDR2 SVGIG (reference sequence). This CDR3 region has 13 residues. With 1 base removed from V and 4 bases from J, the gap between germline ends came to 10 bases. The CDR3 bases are TGTGCCTGGAGTGGGAGGATGGGCACTGAAGCTTTCTTT. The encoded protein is CAWSGRMGTEAFF.

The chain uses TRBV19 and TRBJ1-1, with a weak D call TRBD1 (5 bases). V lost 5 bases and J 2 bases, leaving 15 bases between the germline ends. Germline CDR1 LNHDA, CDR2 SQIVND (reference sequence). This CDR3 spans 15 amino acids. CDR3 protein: CASSHWGSINTEAFF. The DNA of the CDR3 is TGTGCCAGTAGTCATTGGGGCAGTATCAACACTGAAGCTTTCTTT.

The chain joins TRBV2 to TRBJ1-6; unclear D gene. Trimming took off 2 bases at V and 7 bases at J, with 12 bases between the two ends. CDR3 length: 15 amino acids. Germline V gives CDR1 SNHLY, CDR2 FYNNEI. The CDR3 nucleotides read TGTGCCAGCAGTGAAAGGCGATTCGGCAATTCACCCCTCCACTTT. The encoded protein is CASSERRFGNSPLHF.

The CDR3 nucleotides read TGCGCCAGCAGCTTCAGGGACTCATCCTTGAATGAGCAGTTCTTC. It yields the protein CASSFRDSSLNEQFF. The rearrangement links TRBV5-1 to TRBJ2-1, with D perhaps matching TRBD2 (6 bases). Germline V gene sequence: CDR1 SGHRS, CDR2 YFSETQ. The germline V and J ends were trimmed by 2 bases and 7 bases, with 16 bases remaining between them. The CDR3 runs 15 residues.

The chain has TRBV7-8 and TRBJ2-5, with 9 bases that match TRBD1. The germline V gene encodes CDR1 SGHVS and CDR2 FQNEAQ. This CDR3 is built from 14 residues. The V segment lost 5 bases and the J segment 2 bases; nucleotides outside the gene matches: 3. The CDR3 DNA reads TGTGCCAGCAGCACTGGACAGGGGCAAGAGACCCAGTACTTC. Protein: CASSTGQGQETQYF.

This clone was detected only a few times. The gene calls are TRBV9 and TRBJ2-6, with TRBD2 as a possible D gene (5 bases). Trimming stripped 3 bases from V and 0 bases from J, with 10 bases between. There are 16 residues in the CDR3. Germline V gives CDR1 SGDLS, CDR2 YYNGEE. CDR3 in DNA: TGTGCCAGCAGCGCCTTGAGGGTCTCTGGGGCCAACGTCCTGACTTTC. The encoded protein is CASSALRVSGANVLTF.